This entry lists 24 T cell receptor beta chains sequenced from one sample in a study of neurological immune-mediated disorders. TCRdb re-called the 5' RACE reads through MiXCR, storing one row per CDR3 protein. The table lists roughly 56,000 distinct CDR3 sequences, about 3.2% of them singletons. Sequencing input: PBMCs. These receptors all stem from a woman in her sixties with multiple sclerosis.

The table lists this clonotype with many counts. V and J are TRBV7-8 and TRBJ1-3; 7 bases are a match to TRBD1. V lost 4 bases, J lost 0 bases, and 9 bases stayed unmatched. Germline CDR1 SGHVS, CDR2 FQNEAQ. This CDR3 spans 17 amino acids. CDR3 in amino acids: CASSSTGYKDSGNTIYF. In nucleotides, the CDR3 is TGTGCCAGCAGCTCGACAGGGTATAAGGACTCTGGAAACACCATATATTTT.

There are many counts of this clonotype. The chain recombines TRBV28 with TRBJ2-5; D remains unclear. V lost 2 bases and J lost 3, with 4 bases in between. The germline gives CDR1 MDHEN, CDR2 SYDVKM. The CDR3 is made up of 12 amino acids. The CDR3 reads CASSLQKETQYF. CDR3 in DNA: TGTGCCAGCAGTTTACAAAAAGAGACCCAGTACTTC.

This clonotype has at least ten counts. The J gene is TRBJ1-1, the V gene TRBV3-1; D is undetermined. The CDR3 totals 15 residues. Trimming left V 0 bases short and J 1 base short, with 9 bases between. Germline CDR1 and CDR2: LGHDT and YNNKEL (reference sequence). The CDR3 loop reads CASSQEWAGNTEAFF. In nucleotides, the CDR3 is TGTGCCAGCAGCCAAGAATGGGCCGGGAACACTGAAGCTTTCTTT.

This clonotype was observed at least ten times. The chain joins TRBV4-1 to TRBJ2-3; 14 bases are a match to TRBD2. Germline CDR1 MGHRA, CDR2 YSYEKL. Trimming removed 5 bases from V and 2 bases from J; junction bases left unmatched: 12. This CDR3 has 19 amino acids. CDR3 nucleotides: TGCGCCAGCAGCACGCGTCCGGGACTAGCGGGAGAGACCACAGATACGCAGTATTTT. It yields the protein CASSTRPGLAGETTDTQYF.

There are many counts of this clonotype. V and J are TRBV5-1 and TRBJ1-1; a weak D match, TRBD1 (6 bases). Germline CDR1 and CDR2: SGHRS and YFSETQ. The germline V and J ends were trimmed by 3 bases and 1 base, with 10 bases remaining between them. The length of the CDR3 is 14 residues. The DNA of the CDR3 is TGCGCCAGCAGCTCGGGGGCTTCGAACACTGAAGCTTTCTTT. Its protein product is CASSSGASNTEAFF.

This clonotype was recorded many times. The rearrangement uses TRBV24-1 and TRBJ2-1, with 7 bases aligning to TRBD1. This CDR3 contains 15 residues. CDR1 is KGHDR, CDR2 SFDVKD, per germline. V lost 8 bases, J lost 9 bases, and 15 bases stayed unmatched. The CDR3 protein is CATTGGTGVQFEQFF. The DNA of the CDR3 is TGTGCCACCACCGGAGGAACAGGGGTACAGTTTGAGCAGTTCTTC.

Ten or more counts support this clonotype. The junction shows a germline mismatch at one end, possibly a read error. The chain carries TRBV7-7 and TRBJ2-2; TRBD1 agrees at 8 bases. In germline, CDR1 is SSHAT, CDR2 FNYEAQ (reference sequence). The CDR3 extends over 16 amino acids. In DNA, the CDR3 is TGTGCTAGCAGCTTAGCGGCGGGGACAGGAGCCGGGGAGCTGTTTTTT. It translates to CASSLAAGTGAGELFF.

The table lists this clonotype with a few counts. An end of the junction differs from the germline gene, which may be a read error. This chain joins TRBV6-5 and TRBJ1-6; D is unresolved. The CDR3 covers 14 residues. Germline V CDR1 and CDR2: MNHEY, SVGAGI. The DNA for the CDR3 is TGTGCCAGCAGTTACGACTGGGGAGCTTCACCCCTACACTTT. Translation gives CASSYDWGASPLHF.

Worth noting for this clonotype: A read error may be the cause here, since a much bigger clone is one base away. This rearrangement joins TRBV2 to TRBJ2-4; 7 nucleotides align to TRBD2. The germline V gene has CDR1 SNHLY and CDR2 FYNNEI. The CDR3 runs 14 residues. V shed 4 bases, J shed 10 bases, and the junction held 10 bases outside the gene matches. CDR3 in DNA: TGTGCCAGCAGTGTCGTTGGCGCGGGGGAAATTCAGTACTTC. It encodes CASSVVGAGEIQYF.

The sample holds many counts of this clonotype. The chain recombines TRBV6-2 or TRBV6-3 with TRBJ2-2; 12 nucleotides match TRBD2. V lost 6 bases to trimming and J lost 4 bases; unmatched junction nucleotides: 6. The CDR3 loop spans 16 amino acids. The germline CDR1 and CDR2 sequences are MNHEY and SVGEGT. The CDR3 DNA sequence: TGTGCCAGCAGAAAACTAGCGGGAGGAGGCACCGGGGAGCTGTTTTTT. It codes for CASRKLAGGGTGELFF.

In this sample, this clonotype turned up many times. This chain links TRBV5-1 with TRBJ2-7; D is possibly TRBD1 (6 bases). Germline V gene data show CDR1 as SGHRS and CDR2 as YFSETQ. The CDR3 totals 14 residues. Trimming pared 4 bases from V and 0 bases from J, leaving 11 bases between. CDR3 sequence (DNA): TGCGCCAGCAGCATTGGACAGAGCTCCTACGAGCAGTACTTC. This encodes CASSIGQSSYEQYF. Drawing the rest from reference TRBV5-1 and TRBJ2-7, the complete variable domain is KAGVTQTPRYLIKTRGQQVTLSCSPISGHRSVSWYQQTPGQGLQFLFEYFSETQRNKGNFPGRFSGRQFSNSRSEMNVSTLELGDSALYLCASSIGQSSYEQYFGPGTRLTVT.

This clonotype was found many times. The rearrangement uses TRBV7-2 and TRBJ2-5, with D tentatively TRBD2 (6 bases). CDR1 SGHTA and CDR2 FQGNSA come from the germline V gene. The CDR3 totals 18 residues. Trimming cost V 1 base and J 0 bases, with 18 bases left between them. CDR3 region: CASSLVGRRVWNQETQYF. The CDR3 DNA follows: TGTGCCAGCAGCTTAGTCGGACGGAGGGTCTGGAACCAAGAGACCCAGTACTTC.

The rearrangement uses TRBV6-2 or TRBV6-3 and TRBJ2-7; D is ambiguous. Germline-derived CDR1 and CDR2 are MNHEY and SVGEGT. V shed 0 bases and J shed 2 bases, with 11 bases lying between them. The CDR3 is 15 amino acids. CDR3 sequence (DNA): TGTGCCAGCAGTTACTCGTTGGCTACAACCTACGAGCAGTACTTC. It specifies CASSYSLATTYEQYF.

Ten or more counts support this clonotype. DNA of the CDR3: TGTGCCATCAGTGGGACTAGCGTTAGCACAGATACGCAGTATTTT. This translates into CAISGTSVSTDTQYF. The V gene is TRBV10-3, the J gene TRBJ2-3; 9 positions agree with TRBD2. Looked up from germline, CDR1 is ENHRY and CDR2 is SYGVKD. With V trimmed by 4 bases and J by 0 bases, 2 bases remained unmatched. CDR3 size: 15 residues.

A note on this clonotype: A much larger clone differs by one base, so this may be a read error. The chain uses TRBV28 and TRBJ2-7; D possibly matches TRBD1 or TRBD2 (6 bases each). The CDR3 runs 15 residues. Trimming cost V 4 bases and J 5 bases, with 18 bases left between them. CDR1 is MDHEN and CDR2 is SYDVKM in the germline V gene. CDR3 DNA sequence: TGTGCCAGCAGTTCGGGGGCGGGACTGTCCCACGAGCAGTACTTC. The encoded protein is CASSSGAGLSHEQYF.

This clonotype was observed at least ten times. This sequence joins TRBV6-5 and TRBJ1-5; D is perhaps TRBD1 (5 bases). Germline V gene data show CDR1 as MNHEY and CDR2 as SVGAGI. Trimming shortened V by 4 bases and J by 4 bases, and 8 bases separated the two germline ends. CDR3 length equals 13 residues. The CDR3 DNA is TGTGCCAGCAGTTCAGGGATAAATCAGCCCCAGCATTTT. Encoded protein: CASSSGINQPQHF.

This clonotype was seen ten or more times. This chain connects TRBV5-1 to TRBJ1-2; TRBD1 might be the D (5 bases). The germline V and J ends were trimmed by 4 bases and 5 bases, with 15 bases remaining between them. Germline V gives CDR1 SGHRS, CDR2 YFSETQ. This CDR3 spans 14 amino acids. This CDR3 is CASSRGPTEYGYTF. CDR3 DNA: TGCGCCAGCAGCCGGGGACCGACGGAGTATGGCTACACCTTC.

The genes are TRBV28 and TRBJ2-3; 12 bases agree with TRBD2. Unmatched junction bases numbered 5, after V lost 9 bases and J lost 10 bases. This CDR3 has 12 amino acids. The V gene's germline CDR1 is MDHEN and CDR2 SYDVKM. The CDR3 spells CASSSGRGPQYF. CDR3 nucleotides: TGTGCCAGTTCTAGCGGGAGGGGTCCGCAGTATTTT.

There are many counts of this clonotype. This chain joins TRBV7-3 and TRBJ2-3; 7 bases match TRBD2. The CDR3 has 16 amino acids. Germline lookup yields CDR1 SGHTA and CDR2 FQGTGA. V lost 2 bases and J lost 2; bases outside the gene matches: 7. CDR3 residues: CASSLVGGGITDTQYF. In nucleotides, the CDR3 is TGTGCCAGCAGCTTAGTAGGCGGGGGAATCACAGATACGCAGTATTTT.

This clonotype was recorded at least ten times. The chain employs TRBV3-1 and TRBJ2-1, with 13 bases aligning to TRBD2. Losses at the gene ends were 3 bases for V and 7 bases for J; bases not matched to a gene: 3. The CDR3 loop spans 15 amino acids. CDR1 and CDR2 from the germline V gene are LGHDT and YNNKEL (reference sequence). As DNA, the CDR3 is TGTGCCAGCAGCCAGGGACTAGCGGGAAAGAATGAGCAGTTCTTC. Translation: CASSQGLAGKNEQFF.

With regard to this clonotype: This sequence may be a read error, since a much larger clone differs from it by one base. The chain combines TRBV28 with TRBJ2-2, with 9 bases matching TRBD1. The CDR3 extends over 13 amino acids. J was trimmed by 7 bases and V by 10 bases; bases with no gene match: 7. CDR1 is MDHEN, CDR2 SYDVKM, per germline. As DNA, the CDR3 is TGTGCCACGTGGGACAGGGAAAACGGGGAGCTGTTTTTT. It specifies CATWDRENGELFF.

J is TRBJ2-4 and V is TRBV7-2; D tentatively reads TRBD1 or TRBD2 (5 bases each). V lost 3 bases to trimming and J lost 8 bases, with 14 bases between them. From germline, CDR1 is SGHTA and CDR2 FQGNSA. The CDR3 covers 14 residues. The DNA of the CDR3 is TGTGCCAGCAGCTTTGGGACGGTCCAGCACATTCAGTACTTC. Translating gives CASSFGTVQHIQYF.

This clonotype was counted at least ten times. The chain combines TRBV5-1 with TRBJ2-5, with D tentatively TRBD1 (5 bases). This CDR3 has 14 residues. Deletions cut 4 bases from V and 0 bases from J, with 10 bases between. The germline gives CDR1 SGHRS, CDR2 YFSETQ. As DNA, the CDR3 is TGCGCCAGCAGCCTACAGGATAACCAAGAGACCCAGTACTTC. Protein sequence: CASSLQDNQETQYF.

This clonotype has at least ten counts. This chain uses TRBV5-1 with TRBJ2-5, with a tentative D call TRBD1 (7 bases). V shed 5 bases and J shed 2 bases, with 10 bases lying between them. CDR3 size: 13 residues. CDR1 and CDR2 from the germline V gene are SGHRS and YFSETQ. The CDR3, as DNA: TGCGCCAGCAGGGGGGGACAGCAAGAGACCCAGTACTTC. Translating gives CASRGGQQETQYF.